Listed below are T cell receptor beta chains from one sample, sequenced in a study of cytotoxic CD8 clonotypes in ibrutinib-treated CLL. Assay used: immunoSEQ multiplex PCR; TCRdb lists only in-frame clones, some missing. The table has about 29,000 clones, 75% to 80% seen once. Sequenced here: PBMCs, sampled after 36 months of ibrutinib treatment. These receptors all come from a human donor with chronic lymphocytic leukemia. Both conserved end residues are part of each CDR3. Each record gives: J gene, clone size, V gene, D gene, CDR3 DNA, CDR3 protein. D genes are given only for firm matches. Clone size, where shown, is once, few, many, or a class for clones that have expanded.

TRBJ2-2 - TRBV19 - TGTGCCAGTAGTGCACTTACAGGACCCGTAGGGGAGCTGTTTTTT CASSALTGPVGELFF
TRBJ2-6 - TRBV19 - TGTGCCAGTAGTATAGCAGGATTCGGGGCCAACGTCCTGACTTTC CASSIAGFGANVLTF
TRBJ1-5 - TRBV19 - TGTGCCAGTAGTATAGCACGGCAGAACAATCAGCCCCAGCATTTT CASSIARQNNQPQHF
TRBJ1-1 - TRBV4-1 - TGCGCCAGCAGCCAAGACCTTCGGGGGGGTTTTACTGAAGCTTTCTTT CASSQDLRGGFTEAFF
TRBJ1-2 - TRBV27 TRBD1 TGTGCCAGCGGCCCCGGGACAGGGTATGGCTACACCTTC CASGPGTGYGYTF
TRBJ2-3 - TRBV2 - TGTGCCAGCCGTAGAGGGGAGTCTAGCACAGATACGCAGTATTTT CASRRGESSTDTQYF
TRBJ1-1 - TRBV5-1 - TGCGCCAGCAGCTGGGGGGCCAGGGCCGAGGCTGAAGCTTTCTTT CASSWGARAEAEAFF
TRBJ1-5 - TRBV7-9 - TGTGCCAGCAGCTTAGACGACGATTTAGGGGGAAATCAGCCCCAGCATTTT CASSLDDDLGGNQPQHF
TRBJ1-5 - TRBV6-6 - TGTGCCAGCAGCCCAGTTTGGGGCAATCAGCCCCAGCATTTT CASSPVWGNQPQHF
TRBJ1-3 - TRBV15 - TGTGCCACCAGCAGCGCTCTTTTGGGCCTTGGAAACACCATATATTTT CATSSALLGLGNTIYF
TRBJ1-2 - TRBV5-6 - TGTGCCAGCAGCCCCCCCGGCGGCTATGGCTACACCTTC CASSPPGGYGYTF
TRBJ2-1 - TRBV4-2 - TGTGCCAGCAGCCAAGAATTAGTTTACAATGAGCAGTTCTTC CASSQELVYNEQFF
TRBJ2-3 once TRBV4-1 TRBD1 TGCGCCAGCAGCGCCGGGACAGGGCCCTCAGATACGCAGTATTTT CASSAGTGPSDTQYF
TRBJ1-3 - TRBV5-1 - TGCGCCAGCAGTTCGCGGGACTCTGGAAACACCATATATTTT CASSSRDSGNTIYF
TRBJ2-5 once TRBV4-1 - TGCGCCAGCAGCCAAGATTGGCGGCTCAAAGAGACCCAGTACTTC CASSQDWRLKETQYF
TRBJ1-2 - TRBV9 - TGTGCCAGCACGGCAGGGCCAGGGAGCTATGGCTACACCTTC CASTAGPGSYGYTF
TRBJ1-2 - TRBV2 TRBD1 TGTGCCAGCAGGGGGCAGGGGGCGATAAATAACTATGGCTACACCTTC CASRGQGAINNYGYTF
TRBJ1-5 - TRBV9 - TGTGCCAGCAGCGTAGACAACAATCAGCCCCAGCATTTT CASSVDNNQPQHF
TRBJ2-7 - TRBV5-1 TRBD2 TGCGCCAGCAGCTTAGTCTCAAGGACTAGCGGGGGGACCTACGAGCAGTACTTC CASSLVSRTSGGTYEQYF
TRBJ2-3 - TRBV29-1 - TGCAGCGTTGCGGGCCCTACCAGCACAGATACGCAGTATTTT CSVAGPTSTDTQYF
TRBJ1-2 - TRBV2 - TGTGCCAGCAGTGAAGAGGAGACGTGGGGCTACACCTTC CASSEEETWGYTF
TRBJ1-2 few TRBV27 - TGTGCCAGCAGTCCCCCGGACAACTATGGCTACACCTTC CASSPPDNYGYTF
TRBJ2-1 - TRBV6-5 - TGTGCCAGCAGTTACCCGGGGGGCGATGAGCAGTTCTTC CASSYPGGDEQFF